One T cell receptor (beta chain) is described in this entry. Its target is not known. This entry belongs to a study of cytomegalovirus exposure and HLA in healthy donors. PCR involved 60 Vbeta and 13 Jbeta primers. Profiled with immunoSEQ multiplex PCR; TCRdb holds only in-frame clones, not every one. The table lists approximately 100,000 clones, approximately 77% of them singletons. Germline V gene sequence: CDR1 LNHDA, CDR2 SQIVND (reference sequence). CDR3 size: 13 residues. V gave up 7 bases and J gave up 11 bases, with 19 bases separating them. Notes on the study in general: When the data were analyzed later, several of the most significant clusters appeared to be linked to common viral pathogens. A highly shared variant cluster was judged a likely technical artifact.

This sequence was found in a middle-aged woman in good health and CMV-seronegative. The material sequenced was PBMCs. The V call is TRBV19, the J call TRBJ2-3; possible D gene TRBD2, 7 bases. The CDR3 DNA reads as TGTGCCAGTACCATGGGAGGAGGGGGGGTGCAGTATTTT. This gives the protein CASTMGGGGVQYF.